The 2 T cell receptor beta chains given below trace back to one sample, sequenced in a study of T cells in Graves' hyperthyroidism and ophthalmopathy. Amplification yielded TCR beta CDR3 regions, with RNA transcripts as the source. The primer set for the first-round RT-PCR of the TCR CDR3 was HTBI. TCRdb redid the calling of the multiplex PCR reads with MiXCR, one entry per CDR3 protein. The table has around 260,000 distinct CDR3 sequences, 25% seen once. Sample: blood. These receptors all come from a man between 40 and 49 years old with Graves' hyperthyroidism that later progressed to Graves' ophthalmopathy.

V usage is TRBV18 and J usage is TRBJ1-2; D not certain. The CDR3 totals 15 residues. Trimming left V 4 bases short and J 2 bases short, with 14 bases between. Germline CDR1 is KGHSH and CDR2 is LQKENI. The CDR3: CASSRLQRLNYGYTF. The CDR3 DNA reads as TGTGCCAGCTCACGACTACAGCGATTAAACTATGGCTACACCTTC.

Many counts were recorded for this clonotype. The J gene is TRBJ1-2, the V gene TRBV5-1; no clear D. Germline assignment: CDR1 SGHRS and CDR2 YFSETQ. This CDR3 is built from 16 residues. V lost 3 bases and J 1 base, leaving 16 bases between the germline ends. CDR3 amino acids: CASSSTIGRNNYGYTF. The DNA of the CDR3 is TGCGCCAGCAGCTCTACGATTGGACGGAATAACTATGGCTACACCTTC.